This TCR beta chain was recovered during a study of CD8 T cells in Susac syndrome. Findings of the study overall: The TCR sequencing and HLA analysis in the study involved a relatively small number of individuals, as the study acknowledged.

With respect to this clonotype: Antigen unknown.

CDR1 MNHNS and CDR2 SASEGT come from the germline V gene. V dropped 5 bases and J dropped 10 bases, with 21 bases sitting between them. The CDR3 is made up of 16 amino acids. With random hexamers, about 0.45 to 1 ug RNA was reverse transcribed. A multiplex approach, immunoSEQ multiplex PCR, amplified TCR beta CDR3 across 54 Vbeta and 13 Jbeta. TCRdb itself ran the immunoSEQ multiplex PCR reads through MiXCR, one entry per CDR3 protein. Of 150,000 to 180,000 distinct CDR3 sequences in the sample, around 95% were seen once. Sequencing of TCR beta was undertaken in CD8+ and CD4+ T cells derived from blood.

The source is a human donor with multiple sclerosis. The V call is TRBV6-1, the J call TRBJ1-6; possibly TRBD1 for D (6 bases). Sequencing used CD8+ T cells from PBMCs. For the CDR3, the DNA is TGTGCCAGCAGTCCACCATCAGGGGCGTTGAGATCACCCCTCCACTTT. Protein sequence: CASSPPSGALRSPLHF.